This T cell receptor (beta chain) was recorded in a study of OX40 agonist ivuxolimab in advanced cancers. Background on the study: An agonistic anti-OX40 (CD134) antibody, ivuxolimab, was used to treat the patients. A mean age of about 59 years, range roughly 23 to 85, was recorded, and roughly 80% were male.

Findings and caveats of the study: In general, CD8+ T cells held more expanded clones than CD4+ did, on average.

This clone showed up just once. Its cognate antigen is unknown. The CDR3 spans 19 residues. Losses at the gene ends were 4 bases for V and 0 bases for J; bases not matched to a gene: 12. Germline CDR1 is SGHTA and CDR2 is FQGTGA. Some clones are missing from TCRdb's copy, which holds only in-frame ones; the method was immunoSEQ multiplex PCR. The repertoire consists of 100,000 or so clones, with approximately 89% occurring once and the leading ten covering 0.5% to 0.65%. This TCR derives from an adult with an advanced solid tumor such as melanoma, head and neck, liver or kidney cancer. The sample was CD4+ or CD8+ T cells sorted from blood, taken in a trial of the OX40 agonist ivuxolimab. The chain is built from TRBV7-3 and TRBJ2-6, with TRBD2 identical over 7 bases. The DNA for the CDR3 is TGTGCCAGCAGCTCTGTGGTGCGGGAGTGGTACTCTGGGGCCAACGTCCTGACTTTC. It is translated as CASSSVVREWYSGANVLTF. Full variable domain (remainder filled in from reference TRBV7-3 and TRBJ2-6): GAGVSQTPSNKVTEKGKYVELRCDPISGHTALYWYRQSLGQGPEFLIYFQGTGAADDSGLPNDRFFAVRPEGSVSTLKIQRTERGDSAVYLCASSSVVREWYSGANVLTFGAGSRLTVL.